Here is one T cell receptor beta chain with its context. From germline, CDR1 is SGHAT and CDR2 FQDESV (reference sequence). V trimming: 4 bases; J trimming: 2 bases; junction bases outside the gene matches: 12. This CDR3 has 17 residues. Unique molecular identifiers were used in preparing the TCRbeta library. Using its own MiXCR run on the PCR reads, TCRdb lists one record per CDR3 protein. The sample contains some 500,000 distinct CDR3 sequences, 15% to 20% of which appear only once. The data derive from a study of T-cell reconstitution after alpha-beta-depleted transplantation in children. Sequencing used PBMCs from the stem cell graft donor, obtained from the stem cell graft. This sequence originates from a human donor who donated a stem cell graft to a child with acute lymphoblastic leukemia. The chain is built from TRBV11-1 and TRBJ1-1; 8 bases match TRBD1. The CDR3, as DNA: TGTGCCAGCAGCTCTCCAGGGGGCGTCCCCTTAAACACTGAAGCTTTCTTT. Amino acid sequence: CASSSPGGVPLNTEAFF.